This TCR beta chain was sequenced in a study of T cell responses to AZD1222 COVID-19 vaccine. Clones were sequenced by immunoSEQ multiplex PCR, and TCRdb holds only the in-frame ones, with some missing. The table shows around 90,000 clones, with roughly 85% occurring only once. V gave up 2 bases and J gave up 5 bases; unmatched junction bases: 7. Germline V gene sequence: CDR1 SGHRS, CDR2 YFSETQ. The CDR3 is 14 residues long. The chain is built from TRBV5-1 and TRBJ2-7, with TRBD1 matching 7 bases. The sample consisted of peripheral blood, taken on day 0 of AZD1222 vaccination. This TCR was recovered from an adult in good health. CDR3 protein: CASSFPQGENEQYF. As DNA, the CDR3 is TGCGCCAGCAGCTTTCCCCAGGGGGAGAACGAGCAGTACTTC.